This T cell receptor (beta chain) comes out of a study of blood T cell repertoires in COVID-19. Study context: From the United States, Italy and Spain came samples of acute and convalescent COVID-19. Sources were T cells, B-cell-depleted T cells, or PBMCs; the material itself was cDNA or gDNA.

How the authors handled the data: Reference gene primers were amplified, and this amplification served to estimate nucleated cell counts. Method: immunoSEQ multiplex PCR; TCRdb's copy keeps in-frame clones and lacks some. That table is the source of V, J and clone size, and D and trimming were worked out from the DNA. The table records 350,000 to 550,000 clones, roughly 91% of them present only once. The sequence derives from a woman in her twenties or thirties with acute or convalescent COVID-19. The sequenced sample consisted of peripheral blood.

CDR3 in DNA: TGCGCCAGCAGCTTGCGGGTCCAAGAGACCCAGTACTTC. As protein: CASSLRVQETQYF. The chain joins TRBV5-1 to TRBJ2-5, with no clear D. Germline assignment: CDR1 SGHRS and CDR2 YFSETQ. V was pared by 1 base and J by 1 base, with 5 bases between. This CDR3 is 13 amino acids long.